This is a list of T cell receptor beta chains from one sample in a study of blood T cell repertoires in COVID-19. Here immunoSEQ multiplex PCR was the method, and the copy in TCRdb shows in-frame clones only, minus some. The top ten hold roughly 1.1% of the sample, which has more than 250,000 clones, more than 70% seen once. Sequences were obtained from peripheral blood. These receptors were obtained from a woman aged 45-59 years with acute or convalescent COVID-19. The CDR3 runs from the conserved cysteine through the conserved F or W. Fields, in order: V gene, clone size, J gene, D gene, CDR3 protein, CDR3 DNA. A D gene is named only where the DNA matches it firmly. Size is stated for part of the rows, as once, few or many counts, or as a class when the clone is expanded.

V gene: TRBV7-8; clone size: NA; J gene: TRBJ1-1; D gene: NA; CDR3 protein: CASSLANSLGREAFF; CDR3 DNA: TGTGCCAGCAGCTTAGCGAACAGCCTTGGGAGGGAAGCTTTCTTT
V gene: TRBV6-2/TRBV6-3; clone size: NA; J gene: TRBJ2-5; D gene: TRBD1; CDR3 protein: CASSYGYRGETQYF; CDR3 DNA: TGTGCCAGCAGTTACGGGTACAGGGGAGAGACCCAGTACTTC
V gene: TRBV3-1/TRBV3-2; clone size: NA; J gene: TRBJ2-2; D gene: NA; CDR3 protein: CASSPPMNTGELFF; CDR3 DNA: TGTGCCAGCAGCCCCCCTATGAACACCGGGGAGCTGTTTTTT
V gene: TRBV6-5; clone size: NA; J gene: TRBJ2-2; D gene: TRBD1; CDR3 protein: CASRPGQGKTGELFF; CDR3 DNA: TGTGCCAGCAGACCCGGACAGGGAAAGACCGGGGAGCTGTTTTTT
V gene: TRBV2; clone size: NA; J gene: TRBJ2-7; D gene: NA; CDR3 protein: CASRAVAGPYEQYF; CDR3 DNA: TGTGCCAGCAGGGCCGTGGCAGGGCCCTACGAGCAGTACTTC
V gene: TRBV5-4; clone size: NA; J gene: TRBJ2-7; D gene: NA; CDR3 protein: CASSLPGTHAYEQYF; CDR3 DNA: TGTGCCAGCAGCTTGCCCGGGACTCACGCCTACGAGCAGTACTTC
V gene: TRBV27; clone size: NA; J gene: TRBJ1-6; D gene: NA; CDR3 protein: CASSLYNSPLHF; CDR3 DNA: TGTGCCAGCAGCCTATATAATTCACCCCTCCACTTT
V gene: TRBV7-9; clone size: NA; J gene: TRBJ2-5; D gene: TRBD1; CDR3 protein: CASSPLQGWETQYF; CDR3 DNA: TGTGCCAGCAGCCCACTACAGGGGTGGGAGACCCAGTACTTC
V gene: TRBV6-5; clone size: NA; J gene: TRBJ1-2; D gene: NA; CDR3 protein: CASRRASGSYGYTF; CDR3 DNA: TGTGCCAGCAGACGGGCCTCGGGGAGCTATGGCTACACCTTC
V gene: TRBV16; clone size: NA; J gene: TRBJ1-1; D gene: NA; CDR3 protein: CASSKWANMNTEAFF; CDR3 DNA: TGTGCCAGCAGCAAATGGGCAAACATGAACACTGAAGCTTTCTTT
V gene: TRBV27; clone size: NA; J gene: TRBJ1-5; D gene: TRBD1; CDR3 protein: CASSWWGQVNQPQHF; CDR3 DNA: TGTGCCAGCAGTTGGTGGGGACAGGTGAATCAGCCCCAGCATTTT
V gene: TRBV15; clone size: NA; J gene: TRBJ1-2; D gene: NA; CDR3 protein: CATAGALSYGYTF; CDR3 DNA: TGTGCCACCGCAGGGGCGCTCTCCTATGGCTACACCTTC
V gene: TRBV30; clone size: NA; J gene: TRBJ2-7; D gene: TRBD1; CDR3 protein: CAGTGDLSSYEQYF; CDR3 DNA: TGTGCCGGGACAGGCGACCTAAGCTCCTACGAGCAGTACTTC
V gene: TRBV12-3/TRBV12-4; clone size: NA; J gene: TRBJ1-5; D gene: NA; CDR3 protein: CASRYGTQPQHF; CDR3 DNA: TGTGCCAGCAGGTACGGGACACAGCCCCAGCATTTT
V gene: TRBV24-1; clone size: NA; J gene: TRBJ1-2; D gene: TRBD1; CDR3 protein: CATSETGRGGYTF; CDR3 DNA: TGTGCCACCAGTGAGACAGGGCGCGGAGGCTACACCTTC
V gene: TRBV11-2; clone size: NA; J gene: TRBJ2-6; D gene: NA; CDR3 protein: CASSSPPFSGANVLTF; CDR3 DNA: TGTGCCAGCAGCTCCCCCCCCTTCTCTGGGGCCAACGTCCTGACTTTC
V gene: TRBV2; clone size: NA; J gene: TRBJ1-6; D gene: NA; CDR3 protein: CASTPVYNSPLHF; CDR3 DNA: TGTGCCAGCACGCCGGTTTATAATTCACCCCTCCACTTT
V gene: TRBV7-9; clone size: NA; J gene: TRBJ2-7; D gene: TRBD1; CDR3 protein: CASSWDRESYEQYF; CDR3 DNA: TGTGCCAGCAGCTGGGACAGGGAATCCTACGAGCAGTACTTC
V gene: TRBV24-1; clone size: once; J gene: TRBJ1-4; D gene: NA; CDR3 protein: CATSDRGDEKLFF; CDR3 DNA: TGTGCCACCAGTGACCGCGGCGATGAAAAACTGTTTTTT
V gene: TRBV24-1; clone size: NA; J gene: TRBJ1-3; D gene: TRBD1; CDR3 protein: CATSDRPGTGADSGNTIYF; CDR3 DNA: TGTGCCACCAGTGACCGTCCCGGGACAGGCGCGGACTCGGGAAACACCATATATTTT
V gene: TRBV21-1; clone size: NA; J gene: TRBJ1-2; D gene: NA; CDR3 protein: CASSKATELGWGYTF; CDR3 DNA: TGTGCCAGCAGCAAAGCGACAGAACTCGGATGGGGCTACACCTTC
V gene: TRBV9; clone size: NA; J gene: TRBJ1-2; D gene: NA; CDR3 protein: CASSVGGRSNYGYTF; CDR3 DNA: TGTGCCAGCAGCGTAGGTGGCAGATCTAACTATGGCTACACCTTC
V gene: TRBV12-3/TRBV12-4; clone size: NA; J gene: TRBJ1-1; D gene: NA; CDR3 protein: CASSADRNTEAFF; CDR3 DNA: TGTGCCAGCAGTGCGGACAGAAACACTGAAGCTTTCTTT
V gene: TRBV6-5; clone size: NA; J gene: TRBJ2-7; D gene: TRBD1; CDR3 protein: CASSWDRYYEQYF; CDR3 DNA: TGTGCCAGCAGTTGGGACAGATACTACGAGCAGTACTTC
V gene: TRBV19; clone size: NA; J gene: TRBJ2-2; D gene: TRBD2; CDR3 protein: CASSIFGRAPGELFF; CDR3 DNA: TGTGCCAGTAGTATTTTTGGGAGGGCCCCCGGGGAGCTGTTTTTT
V gene: TRBV29-1; clone size: NA; J gene: TRBJ1-1; D gene: TRBD1; CDR3 protein: CSVETSGTGGAEAFF; CDR3 DNA: TGCAGCGTTGAAACTTCCGGGACAGGCGGGGCCGAAGCTTTCTTT
V gene: TRBV3-1/TRBV3-2; clone size: NA; J gene: TRBJ2-1; D gene: NA; CDR3 protein: CASSDLGGATNEQFF; CDR3 DNA: TGTGCCAGCAGCGATCTGGGGGGGGCCACCAATGAGCAGTTCTTC
V gene: TRBV5-8; clone size: NA; J gene: TRBJ1-1; D gene: TRBD1; CDR3 protein: CASGDRVKANTEAFF; CDR3 DNA: TGTGCCAGCGGGGACAGGGTTAAAGCGAACACTGAAGCTTTCTTT
V gene: TRBV5-1; clone size: NA; J gene: TRBJ2-5; D gene: TRBD1; CDR3 protein: CASSQGGTGAETQYF; CDR3 DNA: TGCGCCAGCAGCCAGGGGGGGACAGGGGCCGAGACCCAGTACTTC
V gene: TRBV25-1; clone size: NA; J gene: TRBJ1-4; D gene: NA; CDR3 protein: CASSVGAVSEKLFF; CDR3 DNA: TGTGCCAGCAGTGTAGGTGCGGTGAGCGAAAAACTGTTTTTT
V gene: TRBV5-1; clone size: NA; J gene: TRBJ2-2; D gene: TRBD1; CDR3 protein: CASSLDGTGSGELFF; CDR3 DNA: TGCGCCAGCAGCTTGGATGGGACAGGGAGCGGGGAGCTGTTTTTT
V gene: TRBV4-3; clone size: NA; J gene: TRBJ2-1; D gene: TRBD1; CDR3 protein: CASSQGGQAEGYYNEQFF; CDR3 DNA: TGCGCCAGCAGCCAAGGGGGACAGGCGGAGGGATATTACAATGAGCAGTTCTTC
V gene: TRBV5-4; clone size: NA; J gene: TRBJ1-1; D gene: NA; CDR3 protein: CASSSDLRGNTEAFF; CDR3 DNA: TGTGCCAGCAGCTCGGACCTCAGGGGGAACACTGAAGCTTTCTTT
V gene: TRBV2; clone size: NA; J gene: TRBJ2-1; D gene: TRBD2; CDR3 protein: CASEIKRGLGEQFF; CDR3 DNA: TGTGCCAGCGAGATTAAGCGGGGGTTGGGTGAGCAGTTCTTC
V gene: TRBV6-5; clone size: NA; J gene: TRBJ2-3; D gene: TRBD1; CDR3 protein: CASMGQGGTDTQYF; CDR3 DNA: TGTGCCAGCATGGGACAGGGAGGCACAGATACGCAGTATTTT
V gene: TRBV7-9; clone size: NA; J gene: TRBJ1-2; D gene: TRBD1; CDR3 protein: CASSVGTGEGYTF; CDR3 DNA: TGTGCCAGCAGTGTAGGGACAGGGGAAGGCTACACCTTC
V gene: TRBV12-3/TRBV12-4; clone size: NA; J gene: TRBJ2-1; D gene: NA; CDR3 protein: CASSLMLTEQFF; CDR3 DNA: TGTGCCAGCAGTTTAATGCTAACGGAGCAGTTCTTC
V gene: TRBV4-2; clone size: few; J gene: TRBJ2-3; D gene: TRBD1; CDR3 protein: CASSQEGQGAFSTDTQYF; CDR3 DNA: TGTGCCAGCAGCCAAGAGGGACAGGGGGCTTTTAGCACAGATACGCAGTATTTT
V gene: TRBV10-2; clone size: NA; J gene: TRBJ1-1; D gene: NA; CDR3 protein: CASRATGDTEAFF; CDR3 DNA: TGCGCCAGCAGGGCCACAGGAGACACTGAAGCTTTCTTT
V gene: TRBV6-4; clone size: NA; J gene: TRBJ2-2; D gene: TRBD1; CDR3 protein: CASSRDRANTGELFF; CDR3 DNA: TGTGCCAGCAGTCGGGACAGGGCGAACACCGGGGAGCTGTTTTTT
V gene: TRBV3-1/TRBV3-2; clone size: NA; J gene: TRBJ1-2; D gene: NA; CDR3 protein: CASSQEQSYGYTF; CDR3 DNA: TGTGCCAGCAGCCAAGAACAGAGCTATGGCTACACCTTC
V gene: TRBV30; clone size: NA; J gene: TRBJ1-2; D gene: NA; CDR3 protein: CAWSVFPGHYTDYGYTF; CDR3 DNA: TGTGCCTGGAGTGTATTTCCTGGCCACTACACTGACTATGGCTACACCTTC